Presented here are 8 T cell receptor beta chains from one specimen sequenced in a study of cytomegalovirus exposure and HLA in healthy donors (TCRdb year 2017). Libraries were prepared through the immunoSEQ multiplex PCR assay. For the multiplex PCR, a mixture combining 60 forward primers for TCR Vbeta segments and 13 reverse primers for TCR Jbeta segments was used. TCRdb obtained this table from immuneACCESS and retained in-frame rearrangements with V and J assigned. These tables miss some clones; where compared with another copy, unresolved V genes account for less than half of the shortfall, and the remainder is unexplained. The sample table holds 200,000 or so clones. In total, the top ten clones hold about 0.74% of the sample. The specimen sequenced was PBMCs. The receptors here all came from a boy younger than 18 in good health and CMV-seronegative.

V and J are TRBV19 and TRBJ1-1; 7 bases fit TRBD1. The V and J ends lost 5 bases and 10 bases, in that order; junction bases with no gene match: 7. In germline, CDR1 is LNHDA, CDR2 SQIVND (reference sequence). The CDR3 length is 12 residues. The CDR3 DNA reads TGTGCCAGTAGTGTGACAGGGTGGGCAGCTTTCTTT. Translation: CASSVTGWAAFF.

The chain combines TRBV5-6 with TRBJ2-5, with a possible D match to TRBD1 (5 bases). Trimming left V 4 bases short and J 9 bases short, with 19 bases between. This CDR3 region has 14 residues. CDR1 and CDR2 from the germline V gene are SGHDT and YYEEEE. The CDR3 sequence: CASSTKALQGAQYF. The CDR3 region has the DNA TGTGCCAGCAGCACTAAGGCACTCCAAGGGGCCCAGTACTTC. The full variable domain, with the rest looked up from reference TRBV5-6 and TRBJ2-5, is DAGVTQSPTHLIKTRGQQVTLRCSPKSGHDTVSWYQQALGQGPQFIFQYYEEEERQRGNFPDRFSGHQFPNYSSELNVNALLLGDSALYLCASSTKALQGAQYFGPGTRLLVL.

Here the CDR3 reads CASRTGEAKNIQYF. The DNA for the CDR3 is TGTGCCAGCAGGACAGGGGAAGCCAAAAACATTCAGTACTTC. The rearrangement links TRBV6-1 to TRBJ2-4; 8 bases agree with TRBD1. CDR1 and CDR2 (germline): MNHNS, SASEGT. Trimming at V came to 6 bases and at J to 0 bases, leaving 1 base not matched to a gene. CDR3 length: 14 residues.

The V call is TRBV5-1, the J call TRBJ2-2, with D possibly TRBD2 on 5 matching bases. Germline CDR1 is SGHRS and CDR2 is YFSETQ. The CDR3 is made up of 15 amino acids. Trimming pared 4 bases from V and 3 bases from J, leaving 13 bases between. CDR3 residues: CASSPNRDYTGELFF. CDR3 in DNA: TGCGCCAGCAGCCCAAACCGGGATTACACCGGGGAGCTGTTTTTT.

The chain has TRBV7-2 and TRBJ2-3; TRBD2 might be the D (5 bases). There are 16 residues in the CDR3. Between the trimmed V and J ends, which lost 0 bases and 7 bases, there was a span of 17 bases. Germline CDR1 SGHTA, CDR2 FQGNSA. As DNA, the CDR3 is TGTGCCAGCAGCTTAGCGCAGGCCGGACTGGGAAATACGCAGTATTTT. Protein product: CASSLAQAGLGNTQYF. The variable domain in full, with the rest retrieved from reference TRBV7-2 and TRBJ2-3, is GAGVSQSPSNKVTEKGKDVELRCDPISGHTALYWYRQSLGQGLEFLIYFQGNSAPDKSGLPSDRFSAERTGGSVSTLTIQRTQQEDSAVYLCASSLAQAGLGNTQYFGPGTRLTVL.

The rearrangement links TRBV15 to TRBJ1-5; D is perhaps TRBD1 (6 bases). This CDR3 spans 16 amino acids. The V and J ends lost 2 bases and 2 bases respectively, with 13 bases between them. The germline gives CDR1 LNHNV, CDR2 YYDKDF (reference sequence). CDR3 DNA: TGTGCCACCAGCAGACTACAGGGCGTCGGCAATCAGCCCCAGCATTTT. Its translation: CATSRLQGVGNQPQHF. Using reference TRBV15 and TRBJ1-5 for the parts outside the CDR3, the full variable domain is DAMVIQNPRYQVTQFGKPVTLSCSQTLNHNVMYWYQQKSSQAPKLLFHYYDKDFNNEADTPDNFQSRRPNTSFCFLDIRSPGLGDTAMYLCATSRLQGVGNQPQHFGDGTRLSIL.

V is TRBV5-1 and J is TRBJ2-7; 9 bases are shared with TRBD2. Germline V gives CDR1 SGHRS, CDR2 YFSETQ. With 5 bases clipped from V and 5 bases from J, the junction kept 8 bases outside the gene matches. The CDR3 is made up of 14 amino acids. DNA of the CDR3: TGCGCCAGCAGAGGTAGAGGCGGGGGGGACGAGCAGTACTTC. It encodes CASRGRGGGDEQYF.

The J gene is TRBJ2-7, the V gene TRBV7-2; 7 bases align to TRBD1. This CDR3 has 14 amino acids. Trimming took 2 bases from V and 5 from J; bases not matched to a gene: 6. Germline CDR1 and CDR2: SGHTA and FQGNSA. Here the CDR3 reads CASSLIQGSHEQYF. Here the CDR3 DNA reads TGTGCCAGCAGCTTAATACAGGGGTCCCACGAGCAGTACTTC.